This TCR beta chain was identified during a study of tumor and adjacent non-tumor tissue in lung cancer. A modified ARM-PCR protocol with three rounds of nested PCR amplified TCRbeta. TCRdb itself ran the multiplex PCR reads through MiXCR, one entry per CDR3 protein. The sample contains approximately 150,000 distinct CDR3 sequences, around 66% of which appear only once. With 4 bases clipped from V and 15 bases from J, the junction kept 6 bases outside the gene matches. The CDR3 contains 11 residues. Germline-derived CDR1 and CDR2 are SGHVS and FQNEAQ. The template was RNA from unsorted bulk tissue. The chain couples TRBV7-8 to TRBJ2-1, with 7 bases matching TRBD2. Material: lung tumor tissue. The receptor was isolated from a man aged 55-75 years with small cell lung cancer. The CDR3 coding sequence is TGTGCCAGCAGCTCGGGACTACTTACGTTCTTC. Translating gives CASSSGLLTFF.